This section outlines one TCR beta chain sequence together with its context. Its antigen remains unidentified. Sequenced by immunoSEQ multiplex PCR; TCRdb stores in-frame clones only, minus some. This sample has about 2 million clones, with 85% to 95% found just once. The data originate from a study of shared clonotypes between healthy human individuals. Study findings and constraints: A generally larger estimated richness was seen in naive subsets than in memory subsets. Blood alone was sampled, and tissue repertoires likely differ. Naive CD4 clonotypes were shared across a few donors at 5% to 6%. Compared with clonotypes that all four donors shared, non-shared clonotypes had lower generation probabilities.

This sequence was found in a man between 18 and 29 years old in good health. Sequences were obtained from naive CD4+ T cells sorted from blood. The subset is: CD45RA+ positively selected.

This chain's CDR3 is CAISSGTGTFGANVLTF. The CDR3 DNA follows: TGTGCCATCAGCTCCGGGACAGGGACGTTCGGGGCCAACGTCCTGACTTTC. The rearrangement joins TRBV10-3 to TRBJ2-6; 9 bases are a match to TRBD1. The germline V gene has CDR1 ENHRY and CDR2 SYGVKD. The CDR3 consists of 17 residues. J was trimmed by 4 bases and V by 6 bases; bases with no gene match: 10.